This T cell receptor (beta chain) was sequenced during a study of blood T cell repertoires in COVID-19. Study details: Sources were T cells, B-cell-depleted T cells, or PBMCs; the material itself was cDNA or gDNA.

Only in-frame clones appear in the TCRdb table, and some are missing; sequencing was by immunoSEQ multiplex PCR. Among 150,000 or so clones listed, 80% to 90% were seen once. The material sequenced was peripheral blood. This receptor was taken from a man aged 18 to 30 with COVID-19, enrolled during active disease.

The chain's CDR3 is CSASRDRPFGTDTQYF. The DNA of the CDR3 is TGCAGTGCTAGTCGGGACAGGCCCTTTGGGACAGATACGCAGTATTTT. This chain uses TRBV20-1 with TRBJ2-3, with 8 positions matching TRBD1. The ends lost 3 bases at V and 3 bases at J; junction bases unmatched: 11. Germline V gene data show CDR1 as DFQATT and CDR2 as SNEGSKA (reference sequence). The CDR3 runs 16 residues.